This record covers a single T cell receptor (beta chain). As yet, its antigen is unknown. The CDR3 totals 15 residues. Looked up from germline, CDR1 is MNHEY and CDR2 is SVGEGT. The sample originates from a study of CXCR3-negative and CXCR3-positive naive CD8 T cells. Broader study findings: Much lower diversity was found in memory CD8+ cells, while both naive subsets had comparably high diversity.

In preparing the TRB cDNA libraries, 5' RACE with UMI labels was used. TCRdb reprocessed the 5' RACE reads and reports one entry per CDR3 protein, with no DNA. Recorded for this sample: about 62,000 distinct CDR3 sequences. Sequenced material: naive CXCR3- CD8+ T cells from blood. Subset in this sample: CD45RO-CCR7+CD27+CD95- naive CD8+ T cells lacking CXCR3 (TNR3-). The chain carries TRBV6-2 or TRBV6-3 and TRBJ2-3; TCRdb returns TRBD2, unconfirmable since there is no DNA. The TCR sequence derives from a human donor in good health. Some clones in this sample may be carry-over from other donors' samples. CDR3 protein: CASSYAAGGSDTQYF.